The 30 T cell receptor beta chains below were found in one sample sequenced in a study of blood T cell repertoires in COVID-19. This table comes from immunoSEQ multiplex PCR, and its TCRdb copy is limited to in-frame clones, with some not included. The sample lists around 15,000 clones; 83% were seen once. Material for sequencing was peripheral blood. These receptors all come from a man aged 35 to 55 with active or convalescent COVID-19.

V is TRBV4-1 and J is TRBJ2-7; 7 positions match TRBD1. CDR1 MGHRA and CDR2 YSYEKL come from the germline V gene. The CDR3 covers 15 residues. Trimming removed 1 base from V and 2 bases from J; junction bases left unmatched: 5. The CDR3 nucleotides are TGCGCCAGCAGCCAAGCGTCGGGACAGACCTACGAGCAGTACTTC. Translated: CASSQASGQTYEQYF.

This chain links TRBV6-6 with TRBJ1-6, with 8 bases aligning to TRBD1. V shed 1 base and J 7 bases; nucleotides not matched to a gene: 6. The CDR3 spans 16 residues. Germline CDR1 MNHNY, CDR2 SVGAGI (reference sequence). Here the CDR3 DNA reads TGTGCCAGCAGTTACTTCTGGACAGGGTCCAATTCACCCCTCCACTTT. Amino acids: CASSYFWTGSNSPLHF.

The table lists this clone with a count of one. The rearrangement uses TRBV6-2 or TRBV6-3 and TRBJ2-7, with D unresolved. Per germline, CDR1 MNHEY and CDR2 SVGEGT. This CDR3 has 14 residues. V was pared by 6 bases and J by 4 bases, with 16 bases between. The CDR3 loop is CASSPSGLTYEQYF. The CDR3 DNA follows: TGTGCCAGCAGCCCCTCGGGTTTGACTTACGAGCAGTACTTC.

The J gene is TRBJ1-3, the V gene TRBV2; 7 nucleotides line up with TRBD1. CDR3 length: 14 residues. After removal of 8 bases from V and 4 bases from J, the junction contained 8 bases not matched to a gene. Germline CDR1 reads SNHLY; CDR2 reads FYNNEI. CDR3 residues: CASGTRDSGNTIYF. CDR3 in DNA: TGTGCCAGCGGGACGAGGGACAGCGGAAACACCATATATTTT.

The chain has TRBV7-2 and TRBJ1-3; D perhaps matches TRBD1 (5 bases). The germline V gene encodes CDR1 SGHTA and CDR2 FQGNSA. CDR3 length equals 16 residues. V was pared by 5 bases and J by 0 bases, with 14 bases between. The CDR3 DNA reads TGTGCCAGCAGCCACGGCAGGGTAGACTCTGGAAACACCATATATTTT. It translates to CASSHGRVDSGNTIYF.

The chain couples TRBV12-3 or TRBV12-4 to TRBJ2-1, with 7 bases fitting TRBD2. This CDR3 is built from 13 residues. Losses at the gene ends were 5 bases for V and 9 bases for J; bases not matched to a gene: 7. The CDR3 nucleotides are TGTGCCAGCAGTGTCCGGGCGGGGGTTGAGCAGTTCTTC. This codes for CASSVRAGVEQFF.

This rearrangement joins TRBV7-9 to TRBJ2-3, with 9 bases aligning to TRBD1. The germline gives CDR1 SEHNR, CDR2 FQNEAQ (reference sequence). V dropped 5 bases and J dropped 1; count of bases not matched to a gene: 4. The CDR3 has 15 residues. The CDR3 reads CASSLRTGGTDTQYF. The CDR3 coding sequence is TGTGCCAGCAGCCTCAGGACAGGGGGCACAGATACGCAGTATTTT.

The rearrangement links TRBV5-1 to TRBJ2-1; D is possibly TRBD2 (5 bases). With 5 bases removed from V and 4 bases from J, the gap between germline ends came to 19 bases. This CDR3 spans 16 amino acids. Germline CDR1 reads SGHRS; CDR2 reads YFSETQ. This CDR3 reads CASREGGRVRYNEQFF. The DNA of the CDR3 is TGCGCCAGCAGGGAAGGTGGGCGGGTGAGGTACAATGAGCAGTTCTTC.

The V gene is TRBV6-5, the J gene TRBJ1-4, with D unresolved. V shed 2 bases and J shed 7 bases, with 5 bases lying between them. CDR1 is MNHEY and CDR2 is SVGAGI in the germline V gene. The CDR3 totals 12 residues. The CDR3 here is CASSYAGEKLFF. Here the CDR3 DNA reads TGTGCCAGCAGTTACGCCGGTGAAAAACTGTTTTTT.

The J gene is TRBJ2-2, the V gene TRBV18, with D perhaps TRBD1 (6 bases). The CDR3 runs 12 residues. V dropped 4 bases and J dropped 7 bases, with 7 bases sitting between them. Germline loops: CDR1 KGHSH, CDR2 LQKENI. The CDR3 here is CASSLDSGELFF. The CDR3 DNA follows: TGTGCCAGCTCACTGGACAGCGGGGAGCTGTTTTTT.

The genes are TRBV29-1 and TRBJ1-2; no firm D call. Trimming pared 7 bases from V and 0 bases from J, leaving 12 bases between. Germline lookup yields CDR1 SQVTM and CDR2 ANQGSEA. This CDR3 region has 13 residues. The CDR3 loop is CSAGTGANYGYTF. CDR3 sequence (DNA): TGCAGCGCGGGAACCGGTGCTAACTATGGCTACACCTTC.

The DNA of the CDR3 is TGTGCCAGCAGCTTAGGACAGACATACAATGAGCAGTTCTTC. This codes for CASSLGQTYNEQFF. The V and J genes are TRBV13 and TRBJ2-1; D remains ambiguous. Looked up from germline, CDR1 is PRHDT and CDR2 is FYEKMQ (reference sequence). With 0 bases removed from V and 4 bases from J, the gap between germline ends came to 7 bases. CDR3 length: 14 amino acids.

The rearrangement links TRBV27 to TRBJ1-5, with 8 nucleotides matching TRBD1. J was trimmed by 1 base and V by 10 bases; bases with no gene match: 12. Germline lookup yields CDR1 MNHEY and CDR2 SMNVEV (reference sequence). This CDR3 comprises 16 residues. CDR3 DNA: TGTGCCACCCGACAGGGGTACGGAGGAAGCAATCAGCCCCAGCATTTT. Its protein product is CATRQGYGGSNQPQHF.

The V call is TRBV7-9, the J call TRBJ2-7; tentative D call: TRBD2 (5 bases). Germline V gene data show CDR1 as SEHNR and CDR2 as FQNEAQ (reference sequence). This CDR3 spans 14 amino acids. V was trimmed by 4 bases and J by 7 bases, leaving 17 bases between them. CDR3 nucleotides: TGTGCCAGCAGCTCCCCCCTAGGAGGAGGAGAGCAGTACTTC. This codes for CASSSPLGGGEQYF.

The chain combines TRBV19 with TRBJ2-2; 11 positions agree with TRBD2. Losses at the gene ends were 5 bases for V and 4 bases for J; bases not matched to a gene: 18. The CDR3 spans 20 residues. Germline V gives CDR1 LNHDA, CDR2 SQIVND (reference sequence). The chain's CDR3 is CASSGTGWGLAGGLTGELFF. In nucleotides, the CDR3 is TGTGCCAGTAGTGGTACCGGGTGGGGGCTAGCGGGGGGCCTCACCGGGGAGCTGTTTTTT.

This chain links TRBV5-1 with TRBJ1-4; no reliable D call. The ends were cut back, 4 bases at V and 4 bases at J, with 8 bases in the middle. This CDR3 comprises 13 residues. Germline V gene data show CDR1 as SGHRS and CDR2 as YFSETQ. CDR3 sequence reads: CASSRGGNEKLFF. The CDR3 DNA reads TGCGCCAGCAGCCGAGGAGGTAATGAAAAACTGTTTTTT.

The rearrangement links TRBV19 to TRBJ1-3; no clear D. The germline V and J ends were trimmed by 3 bases and 4 bases, with 10 bases remaining between them. Per the germline V gene, CDR1 is LNHDA and CDR2 is SQIVND (reference sequence). The CDR3 spans 14 residues. CDR3 loop: CASSIEVSGNTIYF. CDR3 nucleotide sequence: TGTGCCAGTAGTATTGAGGTTTCGGGAAACACCATATATTTT.

The chain has TRBV5-1 and TRBJ2-1; D is possibly TRBD1 (5 bases). The CDR3 sequence is 14 residues long. Trimming pared 0 bases from V and 7 bases from J, leaving 11 bases between. The V gene's germline CDR1 is SGHRS and CDR2 YFSETQ. This CDR3 is CASSLGGRINEQFF. The CDR3 nucleotides read TGCGCCAGCAGCTTGGGGGGCAGGATTAATGAGCAGTTCTTC.

The V gene is TRBV20-1, the J gene TRBJ2-5, with D tentatively TRBD1 (6 bases). Germline assignment: CDR1 DFQATT and CDR2 SNEGSKA (reference sequence). Trimming pared 3 bases from V and 3 bases from J, leaving 17 bases between. This CDR3 is built from 15 residues. The CDR3 coding sequence is TGCAGTGCTAGTGACAGGTGGTTCTCGGAAGAGACCCAGTACTTC. This codes for CSASDRWFSEETQYF.

CDR3 DNA: TGCAGCGTTGAGGGGGAAGCGGGTCAGCCCCAGCATTTT. Amino acid sequence: CSVEGEAGQPQHF. This chain uses TRBV29-1 with TRBJ1-5; tentative D call: TRBD1 (5 bases). Germline V gene lookup returns CDR1 SQVTM and CDR2 ANQGSEA. This CDR3 has 13 residues. V lost 3 bases and J 6 bases, leaving 12 bases between the germline ends. The full variable domain, with the rest looked up from reference TRBV29-1 and TRBJ1-5, is SAVISQKPSRDICQRGTSLTIQCQVDSQVTMMFWYRQQPGQSLTLIATANQGSEATYESGFVIDKFPISRPNLTFSTLTVSNMSPEDSSIYLCSVEGEAGQPQHFGDGTRLSIL.

The chain combines TRBV7-2 with TRBJ1-5, with TRBD1 matching over 7 bases. The germline gives CDR1 SGHTA, CDR2 FQGNSA. After removal of 7 bases from V and 2 bases from J, the junction contained 5 bases not matched to a gene. The CDR3 has 14 amino acids. The CDR3 DNA sequence: TGTGCCAGCACCTATCAGGGGGGCAATCAGCCCCAGCATTTT. Its protein is CASTYQGGNQPQHF.

V usage is TRBV2 and J usage is TRBJ2-3; no reliable D call. Germline-derived CDR1 and CDR2 are SNHLY and FYNNEI. The CDR3 is 13 amino acids. With 4 bases removed from V and 1 base from J, the gap between germline ends came to 6 bases. CDR3 sequence (DNA): TGTGCCAGCAGTGTCGAGGGCACAGATACGCAGTATTTT. Translated: CASSVEGTDTQYF. The full variable domain, completed using reference TRBV2 and TRBJ2-3, is EPEVTQTPSHQVTQMGQEVILRCVPISNHLYFYWYRQILGQKVEFLVSFYNNEISEKSEIFDDQFSVERPDGSNFTLKIRSTKLEDSAMYFCASSVEGTDTQYFGPGTRLTVL.

The chain employs TRBV6-2 or TRBV6-3 and TRBJ2-7; 7 positions match TRBD1. This CDR3 spans 13 amino acids. Germline CDR1 MNHEY, CDR2 SVGEGT. Losses at the gene ends were 1 base for V and 3 bases for J; bases not matched to a gene: 0. CDR3 protein: CASSYWDSYEQYF. DNA for the CDR3: TGTGCCAGCAGTTACTGGGACAGCTACGAGCAGTACTTC.

This clone was counted a single time. The CDR3 loop is CATSDIREAGKYGYTF. The CDR3 DNA reads as TGTGCCACCAGTGATATCCGTGAAGCAGGAAAATATGGCTACACCTTC. The chain uses TRBV24-1 and TRBJ1-2; D is unclear. Per the germline V gene, CDR1 is KGHDR and CDR2 is SFDVKD. There are 16 residues in the CDR3. V was pared by 3 bases and J by 5 bases, with 18 bases between.

This rearrangement joins TRBV5-1 to TRBJ1-3, with D possibly being TRBD1 (5 bases). Germline values: CDR1 SGHRS, CDR2 YFSETQ. Trimming took 4 bases from V and 0 from J, leaving 11 bases between them. This CDR3 comprises 15 residues. CDR3 loop: CASSLTGPSGNTIYF. CDR3 bases: TGCGCCAGCAGCCTAACAGGACCCTCTGGAAACACCATATATTTT.

Here the CDR3 reads CASSLVSSSSGGEQFF. For the CDR3, the DNA is TGTGCCAGCAGCTTAGTCTCCTCCTCTAGCGGCGGTGAGCAGTTCTTC. The chain couples TRBV7-3 to TRBJ2-1; 7 bases align to TRBD2. Trimming removed 2 bases from V and 9 bases from J; junction bases left unmatched: 13. This CDR3 has 16 residues. Germline CDR1 and CDR2: SGHTA and FQGTGA.

The chain joins TRBV2 to TRBJ1-4; D is possibly TRBD1 (5 bases). Between the trimmed V and J ends, which lost 7 bases and 7 bases, there was a span of 10 bases. Germline loops: CDR1 SNHLY, CDR2 FYNNEI. The CDR3 extends over 12 amino acids. CDR3 sequence (DNA): TGTGCCAGCACCAGGGCGCTTGAAAAACTGTTTTTT. This translates into CASTRALEKLFF.

This clone has only one observation. V usage is TRBV5-5 and J usage is TRBJ1-2; D not resolved. The CDR3 runs to 15 residues. The germline V gene has CDR1 SGHKS and CDR2 YYEKEE (reference sequence). V shed 2 bases and J shed 8 bases, with 19 bases lying between them. In DNA form, the CDR3 reads TGTGCCAGCAGCTTATTTGAGACACCCCTCGAGGGCTACACCTTC. Protein sequence: CASSLFETPLEGYTF.

This clone was found a few times. The chain is built from TRBV9 and TRBJ1-4; 8 nucleotides align to TRBD1. CDR3 size: 16 residues. Trimming took 0 bases from V and 5 from J; bases not matched to a gene: 6. Germline V gene sequence: CDR1 SGDLS, CDR2 YYNGEE. The chain's CDR3 is CASSVARTGLNEKLFF. The CDR3 DNA follows: TGTGCCAGCAGCGTAGCAAGGACAGGGCTCAATGAAAAACTGTTTTTT.

The chain joins TRBV2 to TRBJ1-4; TRBD1 agrees at 7 bases. Germline V lookup: CDR1 SNHLY, CDR2 FYNNEI. The ends lost 7 bases at V and 6 bases at J; junction bases unmatched: 8. CDR3 size: 14 residues. The CDR3 loop is CASNLRGMDEKLFF. The CDR3 DNA sequence: TGTGCCAGCAACCTCAGGGGGATGGATGAAAAACTGTTTTTT.